This TCR beta chain was sequenced for a study of blood T cell repertoires in COVID-19. Study overall: Italy, Spain and the United States were the sources of the convalescent and acute COVID-19 samples. Sources were T cells, B-cell-depleted T cells, or PBMCs; the material itself was cDNA or gDNA.

Original handling: Counts of nucleated cells, estimated from reference gene primer amplification, were obtained. Measured with immunoSEQ multiplex PCR; TCRdb has only the in-frame clones, and not every one. The V and J calls and clone size come from that table; D and trimming were worked out from the DNA. In the table there are 75,000 or so clones, roughly four fifths of which are singletons. This CDR3 comprises 14 residues. Germline V gene data show CDR1 as SGHTS and CDR2 as YDEGEE. V was trimmed by 4 bases and J by 5 bases, leaving 16 bases between them. The source of this sequence is a man aged 55 to 69 with acute or convalescent COVID-19. The sample was peripheral blood. V is TRBV5-8 and J is TRBJ2-7, with D perhaps TRBD2 (6 bases). The CDR3 loop is CASSNGRSLNEQYF. The CDR3 DNA reads TGTGCCAGCAGCAACGGGAGATCCCTCAACGAGCAGTACTTC.